This TCR beta chain was retrieved from a study of shared clonotypes between healthy human individuals. Findings of the study overall: When naive CD4 clonotypes were compared across a few donors, roughly 4.9% were shared. It was the few donors that limited the genetic and exposure-history diversity represented.

Sequencing was performed with immunoSEQ multiplex PCR; in TCRdb, only in-frame clones are kept and a portion is missing. This table has some 1.5 million clones, more than 95% appearing once. Germline loops: CDR1 MGHRA, CDR2 YSYEKL. V lost 0 bases to trimming and J lost 4 bases, with 16 bases between them. The CDR3 has 17 amino acids. As regards this clone: Its antigen remains unidentified.

CD4+ cells underwent separation, giving CD45RA+ naive and CD45RA-negative memory subsets. Specimen: naive CD4+ T cells sorted from blood. Subset specified: CD45RA+ positively selected. The genes are TRBV4-1 and TRBJ1-5; D is unclear. This receptor was taken from a man aged 30 to 39 in good health. Written as DNA, the CDR3 is TGCGCCAGCAGCCAAGATCCGCCCCTGCGGAGAAATCAGCCCCAGCATTTT. It translates to CASSQDPPLRRNQPQHF.